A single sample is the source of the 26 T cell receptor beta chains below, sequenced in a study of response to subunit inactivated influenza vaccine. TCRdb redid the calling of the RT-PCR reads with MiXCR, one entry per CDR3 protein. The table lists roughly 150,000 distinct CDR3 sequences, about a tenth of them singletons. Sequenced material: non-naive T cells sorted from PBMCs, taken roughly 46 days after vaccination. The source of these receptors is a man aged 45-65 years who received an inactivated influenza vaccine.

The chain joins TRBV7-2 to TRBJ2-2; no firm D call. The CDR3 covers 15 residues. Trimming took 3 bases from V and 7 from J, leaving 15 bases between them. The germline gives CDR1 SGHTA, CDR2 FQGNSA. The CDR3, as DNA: TGTGCCAGCAGCTTCGGTCCCAGTATGGTCGGGGAGCTGTTTTTT. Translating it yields CASSFGPSMVGELFF.

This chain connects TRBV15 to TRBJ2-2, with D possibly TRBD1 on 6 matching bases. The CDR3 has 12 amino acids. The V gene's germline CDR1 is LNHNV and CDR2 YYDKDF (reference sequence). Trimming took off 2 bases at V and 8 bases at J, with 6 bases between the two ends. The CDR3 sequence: CATSRRGGELFF. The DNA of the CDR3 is TGTGCCACCAGCAGAAGGGGGGGGGAGCTGTTTTTT.

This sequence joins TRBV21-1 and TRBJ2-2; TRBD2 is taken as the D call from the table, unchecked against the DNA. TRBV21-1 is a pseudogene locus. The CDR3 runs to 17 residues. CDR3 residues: CASSKNLAEYDTGELFF. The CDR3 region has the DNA TGTGCCAGCAGCAAAAACCTAGCTGAATACGACACCGGGGAGCTGTTTTTT.

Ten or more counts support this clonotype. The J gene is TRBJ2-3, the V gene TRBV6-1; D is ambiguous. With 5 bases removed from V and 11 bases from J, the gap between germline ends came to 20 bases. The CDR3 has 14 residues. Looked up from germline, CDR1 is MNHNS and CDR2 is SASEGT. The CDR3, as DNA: TGTGCCAGCAGTCCCCTCTCCTCTAGGGAAATGCAGTATTTT. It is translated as CASSPLSSREMQYF.

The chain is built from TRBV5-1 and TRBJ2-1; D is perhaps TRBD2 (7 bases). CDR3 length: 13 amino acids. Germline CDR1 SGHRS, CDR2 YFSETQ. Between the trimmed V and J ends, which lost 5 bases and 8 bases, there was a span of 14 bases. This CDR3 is CASRSGGGHEQFF. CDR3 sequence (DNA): TGCGCCAGCAGGTCTGGGGGGGGCCATGAGCAGTTCTTC.

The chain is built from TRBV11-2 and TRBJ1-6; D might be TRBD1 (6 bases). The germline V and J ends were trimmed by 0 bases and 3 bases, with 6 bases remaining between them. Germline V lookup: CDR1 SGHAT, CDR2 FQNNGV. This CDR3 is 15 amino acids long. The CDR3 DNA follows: TGTGCCAGCAGCTTAGAGACAGGCTATAATTCACCCCTCCACTTT. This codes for CASSLETGYNSPLHF.

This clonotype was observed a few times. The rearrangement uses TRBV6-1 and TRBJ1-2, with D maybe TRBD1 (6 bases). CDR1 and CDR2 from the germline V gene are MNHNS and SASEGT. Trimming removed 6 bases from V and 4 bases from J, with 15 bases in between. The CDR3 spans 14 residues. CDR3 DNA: TGTGCCAGCAGAGACCGACAGGACACCTATGGCTACACCTTC. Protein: CASRDRQDTYGYTF.

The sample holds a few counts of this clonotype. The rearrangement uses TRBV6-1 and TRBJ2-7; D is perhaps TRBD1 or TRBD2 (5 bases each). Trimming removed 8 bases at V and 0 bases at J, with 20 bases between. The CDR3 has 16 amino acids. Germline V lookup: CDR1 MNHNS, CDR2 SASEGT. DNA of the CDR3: TGTGCCAGCGCCGTAGGGACGGCCCTGGGCTCCTACGAGCAGTACTTC. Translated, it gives CASAVGTALGSYEQYF.

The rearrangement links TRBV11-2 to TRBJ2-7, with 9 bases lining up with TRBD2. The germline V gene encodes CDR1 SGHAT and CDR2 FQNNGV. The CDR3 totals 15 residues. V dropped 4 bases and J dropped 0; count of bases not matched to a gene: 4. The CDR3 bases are TGTGCCAGCAGCTCTCTAGCGGGGTCCTCCTACGAGCAGTACTTC. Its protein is CASSSLAGSSYEQYF.

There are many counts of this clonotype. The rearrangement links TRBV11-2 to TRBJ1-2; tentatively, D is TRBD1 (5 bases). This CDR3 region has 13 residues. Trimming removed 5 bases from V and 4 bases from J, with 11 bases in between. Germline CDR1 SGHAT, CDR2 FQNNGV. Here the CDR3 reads CASSRTGTYGYTF. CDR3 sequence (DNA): TGTGCCAGCAGCCGAACCGGGACCTATGGCTACACCTTC.

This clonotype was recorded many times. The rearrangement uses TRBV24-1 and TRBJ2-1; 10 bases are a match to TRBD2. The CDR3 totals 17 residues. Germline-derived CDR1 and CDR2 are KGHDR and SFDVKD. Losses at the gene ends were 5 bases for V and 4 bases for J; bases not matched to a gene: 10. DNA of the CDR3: TGTGCCACCAGTGCCCCATCAGCGGGAGGGAGGTACAATGAGCAGTTCTTC. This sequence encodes CATSAPSAGGRYNEQFF.

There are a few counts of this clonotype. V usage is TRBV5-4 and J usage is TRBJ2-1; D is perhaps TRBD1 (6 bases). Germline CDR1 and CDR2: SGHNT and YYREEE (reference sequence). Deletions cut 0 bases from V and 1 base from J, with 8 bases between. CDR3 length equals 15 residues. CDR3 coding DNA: TGTGCCAGCAGCTTGGAGGGGGATTCCTACAATGAGCAGTTCTTC. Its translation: CASSLEGDSYNEQFF.

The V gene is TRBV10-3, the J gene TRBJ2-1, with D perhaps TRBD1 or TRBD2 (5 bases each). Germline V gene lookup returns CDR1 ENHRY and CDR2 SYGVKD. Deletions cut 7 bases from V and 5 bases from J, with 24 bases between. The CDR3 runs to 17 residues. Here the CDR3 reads CAIKPHSGTRRHNEQFF. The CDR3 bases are TGTGCCATCAAGCCACATTCCGGGACCAGAAGACACAATGAGCAGTTCTTC.

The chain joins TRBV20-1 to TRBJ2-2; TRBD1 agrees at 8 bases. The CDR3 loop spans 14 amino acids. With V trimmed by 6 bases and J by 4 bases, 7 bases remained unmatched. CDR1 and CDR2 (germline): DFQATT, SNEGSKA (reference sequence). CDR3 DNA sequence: TGCAGTGCACTAGGACAGGGTCCCACCGGGGAGCTGTTTTTT. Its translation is CSALGQGPTGELFF.

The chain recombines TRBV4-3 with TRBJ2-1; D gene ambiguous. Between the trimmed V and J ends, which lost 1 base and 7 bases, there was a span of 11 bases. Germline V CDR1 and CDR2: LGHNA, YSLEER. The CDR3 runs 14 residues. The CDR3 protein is CASSQASPANEQFF. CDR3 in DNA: TGCGCCAGCAGCCAAGCATCCCCCGCGAATGAGCAGTTCTTC.

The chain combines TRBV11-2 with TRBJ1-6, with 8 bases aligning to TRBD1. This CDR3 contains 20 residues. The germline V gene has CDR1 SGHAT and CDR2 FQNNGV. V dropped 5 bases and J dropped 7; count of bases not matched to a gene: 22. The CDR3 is CASSPGRWDRPPTGNSPLHF. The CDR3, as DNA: TGTGCCAGCAGCCCCGGAAGGTGGGACAGGCCTCCCACTGGAAATTCACCCCTCCACTTT. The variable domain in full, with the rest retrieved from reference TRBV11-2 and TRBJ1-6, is EAGVAQSPRYKIIEKRQSVAFWCNPISGHATLYWYQQILGQGPKLLIQFQNNGVVDDSQLPKDRFSAERLKGVDSTLKIQPAKLEDSAVYLCASSPGRWDRPPTGNSPLHFGNGTRLTVT.

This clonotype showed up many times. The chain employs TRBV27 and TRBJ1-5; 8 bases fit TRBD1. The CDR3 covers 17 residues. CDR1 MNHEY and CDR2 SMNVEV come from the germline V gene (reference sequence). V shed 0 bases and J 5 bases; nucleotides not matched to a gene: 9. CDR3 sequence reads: CASSLSGQVGLDQPQHF. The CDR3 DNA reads TGTGCCAGCAGTTTATCGGGACAGGTTGGGCTGGATCAGCCCCAGCATTTT.

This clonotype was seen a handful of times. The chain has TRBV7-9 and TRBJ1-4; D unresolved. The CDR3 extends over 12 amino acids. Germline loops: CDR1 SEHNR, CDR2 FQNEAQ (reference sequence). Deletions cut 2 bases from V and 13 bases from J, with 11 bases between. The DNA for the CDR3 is TGTGCCAGCAGCTTATTCCCATTGAGACTGTTTTTT. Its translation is CASSLFPLRLFF. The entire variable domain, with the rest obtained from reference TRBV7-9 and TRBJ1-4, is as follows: DTGVSQNPRHKITKRGQNVTFRCDPISEHNRLYWYRQTLGQGPEFLTYFQNEAQLEKSRLLSDRFSAERPKGSFSTLEIQRTEQGDSAMYLCASSLFPLRLFFGSGTQLSVL.

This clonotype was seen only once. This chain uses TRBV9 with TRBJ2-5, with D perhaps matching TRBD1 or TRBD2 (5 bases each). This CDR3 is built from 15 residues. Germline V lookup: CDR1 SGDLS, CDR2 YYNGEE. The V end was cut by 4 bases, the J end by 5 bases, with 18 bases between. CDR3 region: CASSFSPGLGETQYF. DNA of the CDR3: TGTGCCAGCAGCTTCTCGCCGGGGCTCGGGGAGACCCAGTACTTC.

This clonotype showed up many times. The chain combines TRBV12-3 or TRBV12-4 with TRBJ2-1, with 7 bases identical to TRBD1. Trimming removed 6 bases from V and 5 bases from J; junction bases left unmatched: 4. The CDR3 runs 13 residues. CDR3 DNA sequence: TGTGCCAGCAGCACTGACAGGGACAATGAGCAGTTCTTC. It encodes CASSTDRDNEQFF.

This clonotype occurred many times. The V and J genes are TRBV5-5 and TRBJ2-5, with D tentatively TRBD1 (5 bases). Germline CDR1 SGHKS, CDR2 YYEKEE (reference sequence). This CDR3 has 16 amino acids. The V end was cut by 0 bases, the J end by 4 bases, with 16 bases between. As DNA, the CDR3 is TGTGCCAGCAGCTTGGCCCTTATGGCAAGGGGAGAGACCCAGTACTTC. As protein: CASSLALMARGETQYF. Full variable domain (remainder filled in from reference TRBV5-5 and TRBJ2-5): DAGVTQSPTHLIKTRGQQVTLRCSPISGHKSVSWYQQVLGQGPQFIFQYYEKEERGRGNFPDRFSARQFPNYSSELNVNALLLGDSALYLCASSLALMARGETQYFGPGTRLLVL.

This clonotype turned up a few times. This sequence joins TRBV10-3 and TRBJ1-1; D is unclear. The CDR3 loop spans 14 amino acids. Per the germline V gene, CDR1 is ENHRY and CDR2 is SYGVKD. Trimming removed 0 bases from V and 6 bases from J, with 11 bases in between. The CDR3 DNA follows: TGTGCCATCAGTGAGTCAAGGGAGAAAGCTGAAGCTTTCTTT. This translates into CAISESREKAEAFF.

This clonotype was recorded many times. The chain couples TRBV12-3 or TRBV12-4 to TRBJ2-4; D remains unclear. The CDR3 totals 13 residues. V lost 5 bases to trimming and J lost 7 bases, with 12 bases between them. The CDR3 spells CASSPPGVNIQYF. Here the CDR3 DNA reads TGTGCCAGCAGTCCCCCGGGTGTTAACATTCAGTACTTC.

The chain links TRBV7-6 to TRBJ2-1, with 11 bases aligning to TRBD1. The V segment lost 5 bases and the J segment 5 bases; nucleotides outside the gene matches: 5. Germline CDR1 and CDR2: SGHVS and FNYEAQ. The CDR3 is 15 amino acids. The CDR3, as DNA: TGTGCCAGCAGCCCCGGACAGGGGGCCAACAATGAGCAGTTCTTC. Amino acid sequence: CASSPGQGANNEQFF.

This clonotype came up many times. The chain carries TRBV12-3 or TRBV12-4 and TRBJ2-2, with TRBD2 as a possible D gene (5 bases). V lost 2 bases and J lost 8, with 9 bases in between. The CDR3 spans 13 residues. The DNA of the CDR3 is TGTGCCAGCAGTTTATTAGGCGGGGGGGAGCTGTTTTTT. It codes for CASSLLGGGELFF.

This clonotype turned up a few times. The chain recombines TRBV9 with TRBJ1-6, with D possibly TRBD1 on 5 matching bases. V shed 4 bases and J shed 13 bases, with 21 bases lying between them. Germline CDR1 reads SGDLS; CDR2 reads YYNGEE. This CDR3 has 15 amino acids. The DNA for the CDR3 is TGTGCCAGCAGCCCCGGGGCGGCCCTTGATCGGCCCCTCCACTTT. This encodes CASSPGAALDRPLHF. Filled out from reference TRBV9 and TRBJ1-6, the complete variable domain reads DSGVTQTPKHLITATGQRVTLRCSPRSGDLSVYWYQQSLDQGLQFLIQYYNGEERAKGNILERFSAQQFPDLHSELNLSSLELGDSALYFCASSPGAALDRPLHFGNGTRLTVT.